The rows below give T cell receptor beta chains drawn from one sample of a study of blood T cell repertoires in COVID-19. The data were produced by immunoSEQ multiplex PCR, yet TCRdb's version contains in-frame clones alone and is incomplete. The repertoire holds approximately 290,000 clones, with around 82% as singletons. The specimen sequenced was peripheral blood. These receptor sequences come from a person aged 70 to 85 with COVID-19, enrolled during active disease. The CDR3 runs from the conserved cysteine through the conserved F or W. D genes are given only for firm matches. Clone sizes are given selectively: once, few, many, or a class where the clone is expanded.

J,D,V,size,CDR3,DNA
TRBJ1-1,.,TRBV2,once,CASRRDFRAFF,TGTGCCAGCAGACGGGACTTTAGGGCTTTCTTT
TRBJ1-1,.,TRBV28,.,CASSLRGWEAFF,TGTGCCAGCAGTTTAAGGGGTTGGGAAGCTTTCTTT
TRBJ2-1,.,TRBV18,medium-sized,CASSPLEAYNEQFF,TGTGCCAGCTCACCATTGGAGGCCTACAATGAGCAGTTCTTC
TRBJ2-1,.,TRBV19,.,CASSKTASSYNEQFF,TGTGCCAGTAGTAAAACCGCGAGCTCCTACAATGAGCAGTTCTTC
TRBJ1-5,.,TRBV28,.,CASIPSGGNQPQHF,TGTGCCAGCATCCCGTCGGGGGGGAATCAGCCCCAGCATTTT
TRBJ2-3,.,TRBV28,.,CASRLGQQGDTQYF,TGTGCCAGCAGACTCGGCCAGCAGGGGGATACGCAGTATTTT
TRBJ2-5,.,TRBV27,.,CANRSVRDKKETQYF,TGTGCCAACCGAAGCGTCAGGGATAAGAAAGAGACCCAGTACTTC
TRBJ2-5,TRBD2,TRBV3-1/TRBV3-2,.,CASSQAGGAWETQYF,TGTGCCAGCAGCCAAGCCGGGGGGGCCTGGGAGACCCAGTACTTC
TRBJ1-1,.,TRBV7-8,.,CASSLVSGQLGTEAFF,TGTGCCAGCAGCTTAGTTTCAGGGCAATTAGGGACTGAAGCTTTCTTT
TRBJ2-3,.,TRBV9,.,CASSGGGLLGDTQYF,TGTGCCAGCAGTGGAGGAGGACTACTTGGAGATACGCAGTATTTT
TRBJ2-7,TRBD1,TRBV3-1/TRBV3-2,.,CASSLSGTGGEQYF,TGTGCCAGCAGTTTATCCGGGACAGGGGGCGAGCAGTACTTC
TRBJ2-3,.,TRBV28,.,CASSLLGAGVQSPDTQYF,TGTGCCAGCAGTTTGTTGGGGGCGGGAGTCCAGTCCCCAGATACGCAGTATTTT
TRBJ1-2,.,TRBV6-2/TRBV6-3,.,CASSYDGGGYGYTF,TGTGCCAGCAGTTATGACGGTGGAGGCTATGGCTACACCTTC
TRBJ1-2,.,TRBV28,.,CASSFLSGGAEGYTF,TGTGCCAGCAGTTTTTTATCGGGGGGCGCGGAGGGCTACACCTTC
TRBJ1-6,.,TRBV30,.,CAWSADSSYNSPLHF,TGTGCCTGGAGTGCGGACAGCTCCTATAATTCACCCCTCCACTTT
TRBJ1-2,.,TRBV24-1,.,CATSDTGLRGYTF,TGTGCCACCAGTGATACAGGGCTTCGTGGCTACACCTTC
TRBJ2-4,TRBD2,TRBV7-2,.,CASSLVLAGLAKNIQYF,TGTGCCAGCAGCTTGGTCTTAGCGGGACTAGCCAAAAACATTCAGTACTTC
TRBJ1-6,TRBD1,TRBV7-2,.,CASSKDRDAYNSPLHF,TGTGCCAGCAGCAAGGACAGGGATGCCTATAATTCACCCCTCCACTTT
TRBJ2-7,.,TRBV3-1/TRBV3-2,.,CASSQGSGAGYEQYF,TGTGCCAGCAGCCAAGGGTCTGGGGCTGGCTACGAGCAGTACTTC
TRBJ2-5,TRBD2,TRBV5-1,.,CASSWEGRNQETQYF,TGCGCCAGCAGCTGGGAGGGCAGGAACCAAGAGACCCAGTACTTC
TRBJ2-7,.,TRBV7-8,.,CASSPTRYYEQYF,TGTGCCAGCAGCCCGACACGATACTACGAGCAGTACTTC
TRBJ1-1,.,TRBV7-2,.,CASSLEQAKNTEAFF,TGTGCCAGCAGCTTAGAGCAGGCCAAGAACACTGAAGCTTTCTTT
TRBJ1-1,.,TRBV30,.,CAWSRNTEAFF,TGTGCCTGGAGTCGGAACACTGAAGCTTTCTTT
TRBJ2-1,TRBD1,TRBV7-3,.,CASSSQPRGTGSSPRVEQFF,TGTGCCAGCAGCTCCCAACCCCGGGGGACAGGGTCTAGCCCTAGGGTTGAGCAGTTCTTC
TRBJ2-1,TRBD1,TRBV15,.,CATSSPRLGTVYNEQFF,TGTGCCACCAGCAGCCCTAGACTCGGGACAGTTTACAATGAGCAGTTCTTC
TRBJ1-4,.,TRBV3-1/TRBV3-2,.,CASSQDVATSEKLFF,TGTGCCAGCAGCCAGGACGTCGCAACTAGTGAAAAACTGTTTTTT
TRBJ2-7,TRBD2,TRBV11-2,.,CASSLGLAGGYEQYF,TGTGCCAGCAGCTTAGGTCTAGCGGGAGGGTACGAGCAGTACTTC
TRBJ1-4,.,TRBV7-9,.,CASRARQNEKLFF,TGTGCCAGCAGGGCCAGGCAAAATGAAAAACTGTTTTTT
TRBJ1-2,.,TRBV7-2,.,CASSLGWSGYGYTF,TGTGCCAGCAGCTTAGGGTGGAGCGGCTATGGCTACACCTTC
TRBJ2-1,.,TRBV24-1,once,CATRHLNEQFF,TGTGCCACCAGACACCTTAATGAGCAGTTCTTC
TRBJ2-5,TRBD2,TRBV28,.,CASHSGRRETQYF,TGTGCCAGCCATAGCGGGAGGAGGGAGACCCAGTACTTC
TRBJ2-5,TRBD1,TRBV4-1,once,CASSQDRGTGEETQYF,TGCGCCAGCAGCCAAGATAGAGGGACAGGGGAAGAGACCCAGTACTTC
TRBJ2-7,.,TRBV5-1,.,CASSFQGNEQYF,TGCGCCAGCAGCTTCCAGGGTAATGAGCAGTACTTC
TRBJ1-5,.,TRBV28,.,CASSIFGTKYSNQPQHF,TGTGCCAGCTCCATTTTTGGGACAAAGTATAGCAATCAGCCCCAGCATTTT
TRBJ2-7,TRBD2,TRBV28,.,CATTSGVSYEQYF,TGTGCCACCACTAGCGGGGTCTCCTACGAGCAGTACTTC
TRBJ2-2,.,TRBV15,few,CATSIGHSANTGELFF,TGTGCCACCAGCATAGGACACTCCGCGAACACCGGGGAGCTGTTTTTT
TRBJ2-2,TRBD2,TRBV3-1/TRBV3-2,.,CASSQPLADTGELFF,TGTGCCAGCAGCCAACCCCTAGCGGACACCGGGGAGCTGTTTTTT
TRBJ2-5,TRBD1,TRBV5-1,.,CASGQGVETQYF,TGCGCCAGCGGACAGGGGGTGGAGACCCAGTACTTC
TRBJ2-5,.,TRBV7-9,.,CASSRRQGLRETQYF,TGTGCCAGCAGCCGACGCCAGGGGCTGCGGGAGACCCAGTACTTC
TRBJ2-7,.,TRBV5-6,few,CASSLAKRYEQYF,TGTGCCAGCAGCTTGGCCAAGAGGTACGAGCAGTACTTC
TRBJ2-3,.,TRBV29-1,.,CRSAGGTDTQYF,TGCAGGTCGGCAGGCGGCACAGATACGCAGTATTTT
TRBJ2-7,.,TRBV27,.,CASIESRCEQYF,TGTGCCAGCATCGAGTCGAGATGCGAGCAGTACTTC
TRBJ1-3,.,TRBV29-1,.,CSVKAWADGNTIYF,TGCAGCGTTAAAGCGTGGGCCGATGGAAACACCATATATTTT
TRBJ1-3,.,TRBV7-2,many,CASSSQTVFSGNTIYF,TGTGCCAGCAGCTCCCAAACAGTCTTCTCTGGAAACACCATATATTTT
TRBJ2-6,.,TRBV19,.,CASSIGGGTGANVLTF,TGTGCCAGTAGTATAGGAGGTGGTACTGGGGCCAACGTCCTGACTTTC
TRBJ2-1,.,TRBV11-3,.,CASSGLQLGEQFF,TGTGCCAGCAGCGGGCTACAATTGGGAGAACAGTTCTTC
TRBJ2-2,.,TRBV7-2,.,CASSLATFVYGAGELFF,TGTGCCAGCAGCTTAGCGACTTTTGTCTACGGGGCCGGGGAGCTGTTTTTT
TRBJ2-5,TRBD1,TRBV29-1,.,CSVQPRDRQETQYF,TGCAGCGTTCAACCCCGGGACAGACAAGAGACCCAGTACTTC
TRBJ1-4,.,TRBV19,once,CASSMEGGPTNEKLFF,TGTGCCAGTAGTATGGAGGGTGGACCAACTAATGAAAAACTGTTTTTT
TRBJ2-5,.,TRBV27,once,CASSPLNREETQYF,TGTGCCAGCAGTCCCCTGAACCGGGAAGAGACCCAGTACTTC
TRBJ1-5,TRBD1,TRBV3-1/TRBV3-2,.,CASSQGGQGFQPQHF,TGTGCCAGCAGCCAGGGAGGACAGGGGTTTCAGCCCCAGCATTTT
TRBJ2-3,.,TRBV12-1,.,CASSFVGPTGVISHGTDTQYF,TGTGCCAGCAGCTTTGTAGGGCCGACAGGGGTCATCAGCCACGGCACAGATACGCAGTATTTT
TRBJ2-7,.,TRBV10-3,few,CAISDRAPYEQYF,TGTGCCATCAGTGACCGAGCCCCCTACGAGCAGTACTTC
TRBJ2-4,.,TRBV3-1/TRBV3-2,.,CASEGVDAKNIQYF,TGTGCCAGCGAAGGGGTAGACGCCAAAAACATTCAGTACTTC
TRBJ1-1,.,TRBV10-3,.,CAISEDGGYTEAFF,TGTGCCATCAGTGAGGATGGAGGGTACACTGAAGCTTTCTTT